The source of this TCR beta chain is a study of blood T cell repertoires in COVID-19. Generated by immunoSEQ multiplex PCR, the TCRdb table keeps only in-frame clones and is missing some. The top ten hold 4% to 4.5% of the sample, which has fewer than 200,000 clones, approximately 87% seen once. Researchers sorted participants into cohorts using their self-reported clinical history. The CDR3 covers 14 residues. The ends lost 1 base at V and 1 base at J; junction bases unmatched: 0. Germline loops: CDR1 SGHTA, CDR2 FQGNSA. The source is a woman between 45 and 65 years old who had recovered from COVID-19. The V and J genes are TRBV7-2 and TRBJ2-5; the match to TRBD2 covers 7 bases. What was sequenced was PBMCs or T cells enriched from blood (not recorded which). CDR3 loop: CASSLGGGQETQYF. As DNA, the CDR3 is TGTGCCAGCAGCTTAGGGGGGGGCCAAGAGACCCAGTACTTC. Complete variable domain (other parts from reference TRBV7-2 and TRBJ2-5): GAGVSQSPSNKVTEKGKDVELRCDPISGHTALYWYRQSLGQGLEFLIYFQGNSAPDKSGLPSDRFSAERTGGSVSTLTIQRTQQEDSAVYLCASSLGGGQETQYFGPGTRLLVL.